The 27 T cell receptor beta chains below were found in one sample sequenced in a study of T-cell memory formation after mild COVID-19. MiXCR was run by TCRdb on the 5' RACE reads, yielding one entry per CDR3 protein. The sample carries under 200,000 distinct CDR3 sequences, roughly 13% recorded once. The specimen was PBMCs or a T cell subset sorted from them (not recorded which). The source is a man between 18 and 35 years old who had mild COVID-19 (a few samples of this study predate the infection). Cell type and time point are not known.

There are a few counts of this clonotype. CDR3 coding DNA: TGCGCCAGCAGGCCCGGGACAGGGGACGGAGATACGCAGTATTTT. Translating it yields CASRPGTGDGDTQYF. The V gene is TRBV10-1, the J gene TRBJ2-3; 10 nucleotides align to TRBD1. After removal of 6 bases from V and 5 bases from J, the junction contained 8 bases not matched to a gene. The germline gives CDR1 WNHNN, CDR2 SYGVQD (reference sequence). The CDR3 has 15 residues.

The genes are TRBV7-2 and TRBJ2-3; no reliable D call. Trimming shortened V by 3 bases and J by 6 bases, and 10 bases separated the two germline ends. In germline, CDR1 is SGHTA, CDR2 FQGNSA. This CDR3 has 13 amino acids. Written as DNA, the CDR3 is TGTGCCAGCAGCTTCTTCGCCTCGGATACGCAGTATTTT. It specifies CASSFFASDTQYF.

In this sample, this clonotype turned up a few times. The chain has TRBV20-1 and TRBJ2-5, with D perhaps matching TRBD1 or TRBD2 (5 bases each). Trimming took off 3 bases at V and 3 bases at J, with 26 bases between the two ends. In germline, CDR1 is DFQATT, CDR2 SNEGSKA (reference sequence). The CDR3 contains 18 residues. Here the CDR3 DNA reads TGCAGTGCTAGGGATAAAAATCTACCCGGGACGTCAGAAGAGACCCAGTACTTC. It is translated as CSARDKNLPGTSEETQYF.

CDR3 loop: CASSQGTSGRPQYTQYF. In DNA form, the CDR3 reads TGCGCCAGCAGCCAAGGGACTAGCGGGCGACCTCAGTATACGCAGTATTTT. This sequence joins TRBV4-1 and TRBJ2-3; 11 bases align to TRBD2. CDR1 is MGHRA, CDR2 YSYEKL, per germline. The CDR3 length is 17 residues. V lost 1 base to trimming and J lost 7 bases; unmatched junction nucleotides: 10.

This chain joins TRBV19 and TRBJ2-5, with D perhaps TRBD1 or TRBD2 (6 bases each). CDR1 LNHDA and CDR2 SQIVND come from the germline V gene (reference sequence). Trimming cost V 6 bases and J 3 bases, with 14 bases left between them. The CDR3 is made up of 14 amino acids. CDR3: CASRVGGGEETQYF. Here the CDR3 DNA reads TGTGCCAGTAGGGTAGGAGGGGGTGAAGAGACCCAGTACTTC.

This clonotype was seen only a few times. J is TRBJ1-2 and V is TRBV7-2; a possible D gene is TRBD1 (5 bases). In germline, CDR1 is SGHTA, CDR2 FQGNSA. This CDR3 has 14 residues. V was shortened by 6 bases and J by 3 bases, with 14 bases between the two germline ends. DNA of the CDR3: TGTGCCAGCAGTTTGGGGGGGTTCGACTATGGCTACACCTTC. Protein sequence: CASSLGGFDYGYTF.

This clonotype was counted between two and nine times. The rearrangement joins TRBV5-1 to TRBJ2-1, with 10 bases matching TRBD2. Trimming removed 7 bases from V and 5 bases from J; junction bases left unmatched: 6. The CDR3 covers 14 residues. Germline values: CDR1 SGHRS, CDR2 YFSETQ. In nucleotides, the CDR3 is TGCGCCAGCGGACCGGGACTAGCGCACAATGAGCAGTTCTTC. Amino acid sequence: CASGPGLAHNEQFF.

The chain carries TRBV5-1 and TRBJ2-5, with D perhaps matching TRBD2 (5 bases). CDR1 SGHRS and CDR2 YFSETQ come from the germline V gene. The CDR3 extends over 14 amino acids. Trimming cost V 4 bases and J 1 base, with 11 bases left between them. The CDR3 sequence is CASSERLFQETQYF. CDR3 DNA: TGCGCCAGCAGCGAAAGACTATTCCAAGAGACCCAGTACTTC.

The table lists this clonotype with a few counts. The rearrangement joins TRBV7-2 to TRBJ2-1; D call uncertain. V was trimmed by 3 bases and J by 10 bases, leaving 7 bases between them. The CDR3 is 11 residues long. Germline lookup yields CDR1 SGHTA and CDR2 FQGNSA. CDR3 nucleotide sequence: TGTGCCAGCAGCTTTTCTGACGAGCAGTTCTTC. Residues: CASSFSDEQFF. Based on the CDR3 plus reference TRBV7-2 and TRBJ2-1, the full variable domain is GAGVSQSPSNKVTEKGKDVELRCDPISGHTALYWYRQSLGQGLEFLIYFQGNSAPDKSGLPSDRFSAERTGGSVSTLTIQRTQQEDSAVYLCASSFSDEQFFGPGTRLTVL.

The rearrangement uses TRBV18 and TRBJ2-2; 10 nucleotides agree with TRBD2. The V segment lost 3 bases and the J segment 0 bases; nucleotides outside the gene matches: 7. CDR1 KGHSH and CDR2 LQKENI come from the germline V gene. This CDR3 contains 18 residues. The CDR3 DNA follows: TGTGCCAGCTCACCCCTCCCTAGCGGGGGTCCGAACACCGGGGAGCTGTTTTTT. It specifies CASSPLPSGGPNTGELFF.

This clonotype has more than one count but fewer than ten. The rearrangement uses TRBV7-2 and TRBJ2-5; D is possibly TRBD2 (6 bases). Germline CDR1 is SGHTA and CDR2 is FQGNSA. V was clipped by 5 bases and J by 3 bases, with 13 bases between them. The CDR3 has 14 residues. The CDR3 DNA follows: TGTGCCAGCAGCCTACGATGGGGGGAAGAGACCCAGTACTTC. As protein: CASSLRWGEETQYF.

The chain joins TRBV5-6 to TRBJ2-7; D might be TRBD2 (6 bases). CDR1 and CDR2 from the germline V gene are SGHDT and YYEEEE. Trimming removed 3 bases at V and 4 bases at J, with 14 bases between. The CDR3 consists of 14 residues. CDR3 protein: CASSSYRGTYEQYF. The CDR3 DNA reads TGTGCCAGCAGCTCCTACCGCGGGACTTACGAGCAGTACTTC.

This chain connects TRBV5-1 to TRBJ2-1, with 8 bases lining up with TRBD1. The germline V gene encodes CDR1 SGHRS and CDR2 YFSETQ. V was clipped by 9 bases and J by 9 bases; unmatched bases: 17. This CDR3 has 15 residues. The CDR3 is CATRTSPDRAGEQFF. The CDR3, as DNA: TGCGCCACCCGGACCTCGCCGGACAGGGCCGGTGAGCAGTTCTTC.

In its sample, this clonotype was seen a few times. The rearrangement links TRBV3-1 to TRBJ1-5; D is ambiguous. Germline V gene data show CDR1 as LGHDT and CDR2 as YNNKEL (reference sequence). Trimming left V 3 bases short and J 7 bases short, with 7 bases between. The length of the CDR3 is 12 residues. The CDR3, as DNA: TGTGCCAGCAGCCAGAGGCAACAGCCCCAGCATTTT. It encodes CASSQRQQPQHF.

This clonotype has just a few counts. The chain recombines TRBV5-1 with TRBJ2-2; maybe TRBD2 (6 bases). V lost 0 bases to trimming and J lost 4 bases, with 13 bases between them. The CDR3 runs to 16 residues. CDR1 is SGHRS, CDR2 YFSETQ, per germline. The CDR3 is CASSLAVGSGTGELFF. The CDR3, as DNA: TGCGCCAGCAGCTTGGCCGTGGGTAGCGGCACCGGGGAGCTGTTTTTT.

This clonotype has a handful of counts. CDR3 coding DNA: TGTGCCAGCAGTGCCTGGCGGGCCAACAATGAGCAGTTCTTC. The encoded protein is CASSAWRANNEQFF. The chain combines TRBV2 with TRBJ2-1; TRBD2 is a possible D gene (5 bases). CDR3 length: 14 residues. V gave up 4 bases and J gave up 5 bases, with 12 bases separating them. Germline values: CDR1 SNHLY, CDR2 FYNNEI.

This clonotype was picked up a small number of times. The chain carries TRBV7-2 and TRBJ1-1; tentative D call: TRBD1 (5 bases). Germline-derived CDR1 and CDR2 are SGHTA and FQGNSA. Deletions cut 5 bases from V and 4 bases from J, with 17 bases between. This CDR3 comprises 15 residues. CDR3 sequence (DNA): TGTGCCAGCAGCCTCACGCGGGACGGGAGCACTGAAGCTTTCTTT. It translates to CASSLTRDGSTEAFF.

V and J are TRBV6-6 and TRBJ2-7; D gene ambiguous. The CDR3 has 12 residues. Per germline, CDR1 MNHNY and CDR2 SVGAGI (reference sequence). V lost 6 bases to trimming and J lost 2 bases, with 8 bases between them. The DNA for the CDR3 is TGTGCCAGCAGGATACAAGCCTACGAGCAGTACTTC. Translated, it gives CASRIQAYEQYF.

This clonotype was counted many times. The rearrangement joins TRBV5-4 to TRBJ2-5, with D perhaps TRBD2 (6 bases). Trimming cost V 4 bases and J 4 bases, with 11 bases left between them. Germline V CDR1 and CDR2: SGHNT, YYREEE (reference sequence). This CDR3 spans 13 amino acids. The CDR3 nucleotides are TGTGCCAGCAGCCCACGGGGGTCAGAGACCCAGTACTTC. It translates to CASSPRGSETQYF.

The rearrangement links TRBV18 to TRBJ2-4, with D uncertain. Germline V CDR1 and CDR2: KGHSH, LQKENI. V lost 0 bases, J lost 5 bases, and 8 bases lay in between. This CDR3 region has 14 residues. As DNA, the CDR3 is TGTGCCAGCTCACCACCGAACGTAGAAAACATTCAGTACTTC. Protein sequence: CASSPPNVENIQYF. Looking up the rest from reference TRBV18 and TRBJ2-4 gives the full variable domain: NAGVMQNPRHLVRRRGQEARLRCSPMKGHSHVYWYRQLPEEGLKFMVYLQKENIIDESGMPKERFSAEFPKEGPSILRIQQVVRGDSAAYFCASSPPNVENIQYFGAGTRLSVL.

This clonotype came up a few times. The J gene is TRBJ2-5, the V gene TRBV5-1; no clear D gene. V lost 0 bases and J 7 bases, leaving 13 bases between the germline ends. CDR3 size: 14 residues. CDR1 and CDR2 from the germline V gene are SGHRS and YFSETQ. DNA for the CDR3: TGCGCCAGCAGCTTGGATCGGACCATGGGGACCCAGTACTTC. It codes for CASSLDRTMGTQYF.

This CDR3 reads CASSLSWKETQYF. The CDR3 DNA follows: TGTGCCAGCAGCTTAAGTTGGAAAGAGACCCAGTACTTC. The rearrangement links TRBV7-3 to TRBJ2-5; D remains ambiguous. The length of the CDR3 is 13 residues. Trimming left V 1 base short and J 3 bases short, with 6 bases between. Germline V gives CDR1 SGHTA, CDR2 FQGTGA. The full variable domain, in which reference TRBV7-3 and TRBJ2-5 provide the parts outside the CDR3, is GAGVSQTPSNKVTEKGKYVELRCDPISGHTALYWYRQSLGQGPEFLIYFQGTGAADDSGLPNDRFFAVRPEGSVSTLKIQRTERGDSAVYLCASSLSWKETQYFGPGTRLLVL.

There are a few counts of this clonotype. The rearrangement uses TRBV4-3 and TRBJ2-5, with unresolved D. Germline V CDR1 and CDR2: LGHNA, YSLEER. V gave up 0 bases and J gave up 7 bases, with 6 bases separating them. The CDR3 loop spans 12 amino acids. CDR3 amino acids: CASSQDLGTQYF. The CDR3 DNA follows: TGCGCCAGCAGCCAAGATTTGGGGACCCAGTACTTC.

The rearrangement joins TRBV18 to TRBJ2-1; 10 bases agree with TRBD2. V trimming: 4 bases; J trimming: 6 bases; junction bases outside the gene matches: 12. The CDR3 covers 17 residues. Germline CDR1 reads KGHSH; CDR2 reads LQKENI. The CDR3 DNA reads TGTGCCAGCTCACTCCGACTAACTAGCGGGGTTATCAATGAGCAGTTCTTC. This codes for CASSLRLTSGVINEQFF.

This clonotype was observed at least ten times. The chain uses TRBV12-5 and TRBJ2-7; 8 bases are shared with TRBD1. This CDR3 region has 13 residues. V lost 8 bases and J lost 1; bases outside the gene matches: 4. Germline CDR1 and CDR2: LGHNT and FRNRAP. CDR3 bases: TGTGCTAGTCGGGACAGGCGGTCCTACGAGCAGTACTTC. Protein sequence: CASRDRRSYEQYF.

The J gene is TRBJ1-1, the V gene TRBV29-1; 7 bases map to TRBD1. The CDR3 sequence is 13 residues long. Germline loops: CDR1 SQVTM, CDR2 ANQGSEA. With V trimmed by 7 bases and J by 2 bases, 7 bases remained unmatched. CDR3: CSAIDRANTEAFF. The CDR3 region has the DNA TGCAGCGCTATAGACAGGGCAAACACTGAAGCTTTCTTT.

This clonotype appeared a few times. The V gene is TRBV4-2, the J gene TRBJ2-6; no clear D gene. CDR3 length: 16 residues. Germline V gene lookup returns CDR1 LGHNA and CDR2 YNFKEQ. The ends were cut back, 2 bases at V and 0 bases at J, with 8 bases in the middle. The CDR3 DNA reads TGTGCCAGCAGCCAACAGGCCAGCTCTGGGGCCAACGTCCTGACTTTC. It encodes CASSQQASSGANVLTF.